The clone carrying this T cell receptor beta chain was seen more than once but under ten times. Its antigen is as yet unknown. The germline gene is not matched at one end of the junction; a read error may be the cause. The data were taken from a study of cytomegalovirus exposure and HLA in healthy donors. 60 Vbeta and 13 Jbeta primers were used in PCR. Sequencing was performed with immunoSEQ multiplex PCR; in TCRdb, only in-frame clones are kept and a portion is missing. The profile shows about 200,000 clones, about 78% of them singletons. General study results and limits: TCR beta chains numbering some 160 were designated cytomegalovirus-associated. In a later analysis, HLA-associated TCR beta chains were more clonally expanded than equally common others. Researchers reportedly found TCR beta sequences accurately predicted most subjects' HLA-A and HLA-B alleles.

The source is a male donor in good health and CMV-seronegative. The sample taken for sequencing was PBMCs.

In nucleotides, the CDR3 is TGTTCCAGCAAAGTGGGACAGGGGTCCTACGAGCAGTACTTC. It is translated as CSSKVGQGSYEQYF. The J gene is TRBJ2-7, the V gene TRBV7-9; 10 nucleotides align to TRBD1. The CDR3 loop spans 14 amino acids. Germline V gene lookup returns CDR1 SEHNR and CDR2 FQNEAQ (reference sequence).